The next 11 T cell receptor beta chains were all read from a single sample in a study of Ad26.COV2.S vaccination and SARS-CoV-2 variants. This sample's treatment: around 19 received Ad26.COV2.S at low or high dose, single or two shots; about 5 received placebo; per-sample allocation not given. Sampling was performed 63 days after the first vaccine or placebo injection. Profiled with immunoSEQ multiplex PCR; TCRdb holds only in-frame clones, not every one. The sample has a few hundred thousand clones; approximately 90% are singletons. The material was peripheral blood, obtained in a trial of Ad26.COV2.S vaccine versus placebo. The receptors come from a person aged 18 to 65 who received the Ad26.COV2.S COVID-19 vaccine or a placebo.

The gene calls are TRBV13 and TRBJ2-3, with a tentative D call TRBD2 (7 bases). The CDR3 contains 17 residues. V dropped 5 bases and J dropped 0 bases, with 18 bases sitting between them. Looked up from germline, CDR1 is PRHDT and CDR2 is FYEKMQ (reference sequence). Written as DNA, the CDR3 is TGTGCCAGCAGCCTCCGGAGGGGGGGCGCGAGCACAGATACGCAGTATTTT. Translating it yields CASSLRRGGASTDTQYF.

The CDR3 coding sequence is TGTGCCAGCAGTGTCGCCGGAGAGACCCAGTACTTC. Protein sequence: CASSVAGETQYF. The J gene is TRBJ2-5, the V gene TRBV2; D unclear. CDR3 length: 12 amino acids. The germline V gene encodes CDR1 SNHLY and CDR2 FYNNEI. The V and J ends lost 4 bases and 4 bases respectively, with 7 bases between them.

The rearrangement uses TRBV6-5 and TRBJ2-3; 10 bases line up with TRBD2. CDR1 MNHEY and CDR2 SVGAGI come from the germline V gene. V trimming: 4 bases; J trimming: 2 bases; junction bases outside the gene matches: 3. The CDR3 is 15 amino acids. Here the CDR3 DNA reads TGTGCCAGCAGTTTGACTAGCGGGTACACAGATACGCAGTATTTT. Amino acid sequence: CASSLTSGYTDTQYF.

V usage is TRBV9 and J usage is TRBJ2-2, with 7 positions matching TRBD2. There are 13 residues in the CDR3. V gave up 5 bases and J gave up 4 bases; unmatched junction bases: 2. Germline V gene sequence: CDR1 SGDLS, CDR2 YYNGEE. CDR3 coding DNA: TGTGCCAGCAGGCCGGGGGGCACCGGGGAGCTGTTTTTT. Encoded protein: CASRPGGTGELFF.

The CDR3 nucleotides read TGTGCCAGCAGTTTATTGGGACCGATGAACACTGAAGCTTTCTTT. Translated, it gives CASSLLGPMNTEAFF. V and J are TRBV28 and TRBJ1-1; D possibly corresponds to TRBD1 (5 bases). There are 15 residues in the CDR3. CDR1 MDHEN and CDR2 SYDVKM come from the germline V gene. Trimming pared 1 base from V and 0 bases from J, leaving 9 bases between. Based on the CDR3 plus reference TRBV28 and TRBJ1-1, the full variable domain is DVKVTQSSRYLVKRTGEKVFLECVQDMDHENMFWYRQDPGLGLRLIYFSYDVKMKEKGDIPEGYSVSREKKERFSLILESASTNQTSMYLCASSLLGPMNTEAFFGQGTRLTVV.

The CDR3 DNA reads as TGTGCCAGCTCACCACTCGGGGGCGAGTCCACAGATACGCAGTATTTT. This translates into CASSPLGGESTDTQYF. J is TRBJ2-3 and V is TRBV18; the D gene could be TRBD1 or TRBD2 (6 bases each). The CDR3 is 16 residues long. The germline gives CDR1 KGHSH, CDR2 LQKENI. V was pared by 1 base and J by 2 bases, with 13 bases between.

With respect to this clone: The same CDR3 arises from other DNA sequences in this sample as well. V is TRBV7-2 and J is TRBJ2-1; maybe TRBD1 (5 bases). The CDR3 is 13 residues long. Germline V gene lookup returns CDR1 SGHTA and CDR2 FQGNSA. The ends were cut back, 3 bases at V and 5 bases at J, with 8 bases in the middle. The CDR3: CASSLGQNNEQFF. The DNA of the CDR3 is TGTGCCAGCAGCTTGGGGCAGAACAATGAGCAGTTCTTC.

The gene calls are TRBV7-9 and TRBJ2-5, with 8 nucleotides matching TRBD2. CDR1 SEHNR and CDR2 FQNEAQ come from the germline V gene (reference sequence). The CDR3 is 14 residues long. V lost 1 base to trimming and J lost 12 bases; unmatched junction nucleotides: 10. Here the CDR3 reads CASSLEGLDPSKYF. CDR3 sequence (DNA): TGTGCCAGCAGCTTAGAGGGACTAGATCCGAGCAAGTACTTC.

V is TRBV2 and J is TRBJ2-1; D is undetermined. Germline CDR1 reads SNHLY; CDR2 reads FYNNEI. The CDR3 totals 11 residues. Trimming shortened V by 7 bases and J by 8 bases, and 9 bases separated the two germline ends. CDR3 region: CASNYGDEQFF. DNA for the CDR3: TGTGCCAGCAATTATGGGGATGAGCAGTTCTTC.

The rearrangement links TRBV13 to TRBJ2-5; D is undetermined. Germline CDR1 and CDR2: PRHDT and FYEKMQ (reference sequence). The CDR3 contains 15 residues. V gave up 6 bases and J gave up 0 bases, with 14 bases separating them. CDR3 sequence: CASSRKDGYQETQYF. For the CDR3, the DNA is TGTGCCAGCAGTCGGAAGGACGGTTACCAAGAGACCCAGTACTTC. The full variable domain, rest sourced from reference TRBV13 and TRBJ2-5, is AAGVIQSPRHLIKEKRETATLKCYPIPRHDTVYWYQQGPGQDPQFLISFYEKMQSDKGSIPDRFSAQQFSDYHSELNMSSLELGDSALYFCASSRKDGYQETQYFGPGTRLLVL.

The rearrangement links TRBV19 to TRBJ1-1, with unresolved D. Trimming cost V 2 bases and J 1 base, with 8 bases left between them. The CDR3 sequence is 14 residues long. CDR1 LNHDA and CDR2 SQIVND come from the germline V gene (reference sequence). CDR3 amino acids: CASSILPKNTEAFF. CDR3 DNA sequence: TGTGCCAGTAGTATACTCCCAAAGAACACTGAAGCTTTCTTT.